A selection of T cell receptor beta chains follows, all from one sample in a study of identical twins. TCRdb re-derived calls from the 5' RACE reads in MiXCR, one entry per CDR3 protein. The sample carries 100,000 or so distinct CDR3 sequences, 5.9% recorded once. The sample was memory T cells sorted from blood. Receptors were obtained from a woman between 45 and 65 years old in good health. CDR3s include the opening cysteine and the closing phenylalanine or tryptophan. D genes are given only for firm matches. Clone sizes are given selectively: once, few, many, or a class where the clone is expanded.

j_call v_call clone_size d_call cdr3_aa cdr3_nt
TRBJ1-5 TRBV19 many . CASSRGNQPQHF TGTGCCAGTAGTAGGGGGAATCAGCCCCAGCATTTT
TRBJ2-3 TRBV6-1 . . CASSEGVGITDTQYF TGTGCCAGCAGTGAAGGGGTAGGAATTACAGATACGCAGTATTTT
TRBJ2-3 TRBV5-1 few . CASSLGDGGRADTQYF TGCGCCAGCAGCTTGGGTGATGGGGGGCGAGCGGATACGCAGTATTTT
TRBJ2-3 TRBV29-1 medium-sized . CSVGTDTQYF TGCAGCGTGGGCACAGATACGCAGTATTTT
TRBJ1-1 TRBV7-9 many . CASSLSPRQEINTEAFF TGTGCCAGCAGCTTATCCCCCCGGCAGGAAATCAACACTGAAGCTTTCTTT
TRBJ1-1 TRBV6-1 many . CASSGATEATEAFF TGTGCCAGCAGTGGGGCAACGGAAGCCACAGAAGCTTTCTTT
TRBJ2-3 TRBV27 many TRBD2 CASSLFGAGVDTQYF TGTGCCAGCAGTTTATTCGGAGCGGGAGTAGATACGCAGTATTTT
TRBJ1-6 TRBV20-1 many . CSARDPGRPWDSPLHF TGCAGTGCTAGAGATCCGGGCAGGCCGTGGGATTCACCCCTCCACTTT
TRBJ2-7 TRBV12-3/TRBV12-4 many TRBD2 CASRLRSSGKGGYEQYF TGTGCCAGCAGGCTGCGGTCTAGCGGGAAGGGGGGCTACGAGCAGTACTTC
TRBJ2-1 TRBV6-6 many . CASSNSGGGNEQFF TGTGCCAGCAGTAATAGCGGAGGAGGGAATGAGCAGTTCTTC
TRBJ2-5 TRBV29-1 many TRBD2 CSVFGLAGSQETQYF TGCAGCGTTTTTGGACTAGCGGGATCTCAAGAGACCCAGTACTTC
TRBJ2-2 TRBV6-2/TRBV6-3 many . CASRDSGWTGELFF TGTGCCAGCAGGGACAGCGGATGGACCGGGGAGCTGTTTTTT
TRBJ2-3 TRBV5-1 many . CASRNSLSTDTQYF TGCGCCAGCAGAAATAGCCTATCCACAGATACGCAGTATTTT
TRBJ2-1 TRBV27 many TRBD2 CASTPGRASGSHEQFF TGTGCCAGCACCCCCGGACGGGCTAGCGGGAGCCACGAGCAGTTCTTC
TRBJ2-6 TRBV7-2 many . CASSTVMKGANVLTF TGTGCCAGCAGCACAGTCATGAAGGGGGCCAACGTCCTGACTTTC
TRBJ2-1 TRBV20-1 . TRBD2 CSARHPGLAGGRYNEQFF TGCAGTGCTAGACACCCGGGACTAGCGGGAGGGCGATATAATGAGCAGTTCTTC
TRBJ2-5 TRBV18 many . CASSYQETQYF TGTGCCAGTTCGTACCAAGAGACCCAGTACTTC